This T cell receptor beta chain was observed in a study of Siglec-9 on CD8 T cells in melanoma. The study, taken as a whole, reports: Siglec-9 reportedly marks and regulates an effector memory CD8+ T-cell subset apparently accumulating in melanoma tumors.

The CDR3 contains 15 residues. Germline CDR1 is SGHVS and CDR2 is FNYEAQ. The trim removed 1 base at V and 5 bases at J, leaving 4 bases unmatched. The table came from immunoSEQ multiplex PCR; TCRdb's copy has only in-frame clones and leaves some out. In the table there are around 39,000 clones, more than 65% of which are singletons. As to this clone: Its specificity is unknown.

The sequence was obtained from a human donor in good health. This chain links TRBV7-6 with TRBJ2-5; 10 nucleotides match TRBD1. Source material: Siglec-9- CD8+ T cells sorted from blood. CDR3 in DNA: TGTGCCAGCAGCTTAGAAGGGACAGGGGATGAGACCCAGTACTTC. It is translated as CASSLEGTGDETQYF.